This record covers a single TCR beta chain. This CDR3 is built from 14 residues. V lost 4 bases, J lost 6 bases, and 12 bases lay in between. Germline V lookup: CDR1 KGHDR, CDR2 SFDVKD. The data were obtained in a study of blood T cell repertoires in COVID-19. Living in about two dozen US areas, the participants were between about 18 and 90 years of age. In assigning cohorts, the study relied on participant-reported clinical history. Two negative PCRs, clearance, or symptom resolution had been documented for recovered Cohort 3 donors. Per the authors' pipeline: Reference gene primer amplification yielded estimated nucleated cell counts. The protocol was immunoSEQ multiplex PCR, while the TCRdb copy is restricted to in-frame clones and leaves out a portion. Clonal size and the V and J genes are those of that table, whereas D and trimming came from the DNA. Among roughly 140,000 clones listed, about 90% were seen once.

The chain couples TRBV24-1 to TRBJ2-1, with a weak D call TRBD1 (6 bases). Sequencing was performed on PBMCs or T cells enriched from blood (not recorded which). This sequence was found in a man aged 55 to 70 who had recovered from COVID-19. CDR3 sequence: CATSEHRASNEQFF. The DNA for the CDR3 is TGTGCCACCAGTGAGCACAGGGCTTCCAATGAGCAGTTCTTC.